Listed below are T cell receptor beta chains from one sample, sequenced in a study of a mutant IDH1 vaccine in newly diagnosed glioma. Measured with immunoSEQ multiplex PCR; TCRdb has only the in-frame clones, and not every one. The profile covers approximately 30,000 clones, with around 84% appearing a single time and under 20% taken by the ten largest. Their recognized antigens are unknown. The specimen was PBMCs, collected from a glioma patient whose treatment included an IDH1 peptide vaccine. The receptors were gathered from a woman aged 25 to 39 with glioma. Each CDR3 is given with its conserved first and last residue. A D gene is named only where the DNA matches it firmly. The size of a clone is reported for some rows only, either as once, few or many, or as a class for expanded clones.

V gene,J gene,D gene,clone size,CDR3 DNA,CDR3 protein
TRBV5-1,TRBJ1-2,.,once,TGCGCCAGCAGCTTAGAAGGAAACTATGGCTACACCTTC,CASSLEGNYGYTF
TRBV4-2,TRBJ2-7,.,.,TGTGCCAGCAGCCAAGAGCCGGATAGCTCCTACGAGCAGTACTTC,CASSQEPDSSYEQYF
TRBV20-1,TRBJ1-1,.,.,TGCAGTGCTAGTCAGGCGGCTGAAGCTTTCTTT,CSASQAAEAFF
TRBV7-9,TRBJ1-1,.,.,TGTGCCAGCAGCTTAACCGTTTGGGGTAACACTGAAGCTTTCTTT,CASSLTVWGNTEAFF
TRBV25-1,TRBJ2-3,.,.,TGTGCCAGCAGTGGACCGGGGGCAGATACGCAGTATTTT,CASSGPGADTQYF
TRBV6-5,TRBJ1-6,.,.,TGTGCCAGCAGTTACTCCATACGGCAGGGAAATTCACCCCTCCACTTT,CASSYSIRQGNSPLHF
TRBV19,TRBJ2-7,.,.,TGTGCCAGTAGTATAGGAGGGACCTACGAGCAGTACTTC,CASSIGGTYEQYF
TRBV7-2,TRBJ1-4,.,.,TGTGCCAGCAGCAAAGGGGGGGTACGGGAAAAACTGTTTTTT,CASSKGGVREKLFF
TRBV29-1,TRBJ2-1,.,.,TGCAGCGTTGAGAGGCCGAGTGAGCAGTTCTTC,CSVERPSEQFF
TRBV30,TRBJ2-2,TRBD1,.,TGTGCCTGCTTCAGGGGGCCTAGAGGAACCGGGGAGCTGTTTTTT,CACFRGPRGTGELFF
TRBV9,TRBJ1-1,.,.,TGTGCCAGCAGCGTTTCCACCGGGGAGACTGAAGCTTTCTTT,CASSVSTGETEAFF
TRBV5-1,TRBJ1-2,TRBD1,.,TGCGCCAGCAGCTTGGGTCCCCCGACAGGGGACTATGGCTACACCTTC,CASSLGPPTGDYGYTF
TRBV9,TRBJ1-3,.,few,TGTGCCAGCAGCCCCTACGGTGGAAACACCATATATTTT,CASSPYGGNTIYF
TRBV29-1,TRBJ1-2,.,.,TGCAGCGCCCTGCCAGGGGTGGGCTATGGCTACACCTTC,CSALPGVGYGYTF
TRBV10-3,TRBJ2-7,TRBD1,.,TGTGCCATCAGTGAGTCGAGCACAGGGGGGTCTGGCGAGCAGTACTTC,CAISESSTGGSGEQYF
TRBV7-9,TRBJ2-5,.,.,TGTGCCAGCAGCCCGAAGGGTCCAGAGACCCAGTACTTC,CASSPKGPETQYF
TRBV10-3,TRBJ2-5,.,.,TGTGCCATCAGTGAGGGCCGAACAGAGACCCAGTACTTC,CAISEGRTETQYF
TRBV4-1,TRBJ1-2,.,few,TGCGCCAGCAGCCAAGAAGCTTCGGGTCTGGCTGGCTACACCTTC,CASSQEASGLAGYTF
TRBV4-2,TRBJ1-3,.,.,TGTGCCAGCAGCCAGGGGGGGGACTCTGGAAACACCATATATTTT,CASSQGGDSGNTIYF
TRBV7-2,TRBJ1-2,.,.,TGTGCCAGCAGCCGTAACTATGGCTACACCTTC,CASSRNYGYTF
TRBV7-9,TRBJ2-7,.,.,TGTGCCAGCAGCGTTACCCCGGACCACAAGTACTTC,CASSVTPDHKYF
TRBV6-5,TRBJ1-2,.,.,TGTGCCAGCAGTTACCACCCCCCGACAGAGTATGGCTACACCTTC,CASSYHPPTEYGYTF
TRBV12-5,TRBJ2-7,TRBD1,once,TGTGCTAGTGGTTTGGTACAGGGGGCCTGGTACGAGCAGTACTTC,CASGLVQGAWYEQYF
TRBV7-2,TRBJ2-7,TRBD2,.,TGTGCCAGCAGCCTCTCCGGGGGGTCCTACGAGCAGTACTTC,CASSLSGGSYEQYF
TRBV2,TRBJ2-3,TRBD1,.,TGTGCCAGCAGTAGTGCGTATAGACAGGGACCCACAGATACGCAGTATTTT,CASSSAYRQGPTDTQYF
TRBV7-9,TRBJ2-3,.,.,TGTGCCAGCAGCTTACTACGGCCCCGCGCAGATACGCAGTATTTT,CASSLLRPRADTQYF
TRBV5-6,TRBJ2-7,.,.,TGTGCCAGCAGCAGCGGAGGGACTGGTTGGCCCGAGCAGTACTTC,CASSSGGTGWPEQYF
TRBV4-1,TRBJ2-5,TRBD2,.,TGCGCCAGCAGCCCGACTAGCTGGGAGACCCAGTACTTC,CASSPTSWETQYF
TRBV5-1,TRBJ2-5,.,.,TGCGCCAGCAGCTTGGGGTATCCGGGCCCAGAGACCCAGTACTTC,CASSLGYPGPETQYF
TRBV18,TRBJ1-1,.,.,TGTGCCAGCTCCGAAGGGGTCTCAATGAACACTGAAGCTTTCTTT,CASSEGVSMNTEAFF
TRBV19,TRBJ1-3,TRBD1,.,TGTGCCAGTAGTATTACCGGGACAGGGAGGGACACCATATATTTT,CASSITGTGRDTIYF
TRBV19,TRBJ2-7,.,once,TGTGCCAGTAGCCCGGCCGGGGGCAGAAGCTCCTACGAGCAGTACTTC,CASSPAGGRSSYEQYF
TRBV25-1,TRBJ1-1,.,medium-sized,TGTGCCATCGGGGCGGGGACTGAAGCTTTCTTT,CAIGAGTEAFF
TRBV6-5,TRBJ2-5,TRBD2,.,TGTGCCAGCAGTTACTCGGGCAGCGGGGGCGTAGAGACCCAGTACTTC,CASSYSGSGGVETQYF
TRBV29-1,TRBJ1-1,.,few,TGCAGCGTTGGAAGACAGAACACTGAAGCTTTCTTT,CSVGRQNTEAFF
TRBV5-6,TRBJ1-1,TRBD1,.,TGTGCCAGCAGCACTAGCCGGGACAGGGGACTGAGGGCTTTCTTT,CASSTSRDRGLRAFF
TRBV9,TRBJ2-3,TRBD1,.,TGTGCCAGCAGCGTAGATCAGGGGGCGACAGATACGCAGTATTTT,CASSVDQGATDTQYF
TRBV6-5,TRBJ2-5,.,.,TGTGCCAGCAGCTATGCCGGGAAACAAGAGACCCAGTACTTC,CASSYAGKQETQYF
TRBV5-1,TRBJ2-5,TRBD2,.,TGCGCCAGCAGCTTGGGGACTAGCGGGGGCCAAGAGACCCAGTACTTC,CASSLGTSGGQETQYF
TRBV4-3,TRBJ1-1,.,.,TGCGCCAGCAGCCAAGAATGGTCTCTGGGTCTGAACACTGAAGCTTTCTTT,CASSQEWSLGLNTEAFF
TRBV4-2,TRBJ2-3,TRBD2,.,TGTGCCAGCAGCCAGACTAGCGGGGGTGTTATAGATACGCAGTATTTT,CASSQTSGGVIDTQYF